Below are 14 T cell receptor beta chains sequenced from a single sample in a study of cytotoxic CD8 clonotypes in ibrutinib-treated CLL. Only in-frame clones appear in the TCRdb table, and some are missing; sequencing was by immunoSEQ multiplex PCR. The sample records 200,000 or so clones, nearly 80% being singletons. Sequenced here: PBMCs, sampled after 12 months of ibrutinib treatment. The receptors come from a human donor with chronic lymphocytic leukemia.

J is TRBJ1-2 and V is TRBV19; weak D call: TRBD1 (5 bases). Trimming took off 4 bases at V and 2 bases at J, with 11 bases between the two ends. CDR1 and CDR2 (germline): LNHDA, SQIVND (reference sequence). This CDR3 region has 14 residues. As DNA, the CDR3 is TGTGCCAGTAGTAGGGGGGAGTTAAACTATGGCTACACCTTC. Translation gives CASSRGELNYGYTF.

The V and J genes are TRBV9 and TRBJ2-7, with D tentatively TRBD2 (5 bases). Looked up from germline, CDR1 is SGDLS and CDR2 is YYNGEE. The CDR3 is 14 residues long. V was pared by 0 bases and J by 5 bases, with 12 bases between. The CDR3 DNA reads TGTGCCAGCAGCGTAGCCGGGGTTCGGGACGAGCAGTACTTC. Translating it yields CASSVAGVRDEQYF.

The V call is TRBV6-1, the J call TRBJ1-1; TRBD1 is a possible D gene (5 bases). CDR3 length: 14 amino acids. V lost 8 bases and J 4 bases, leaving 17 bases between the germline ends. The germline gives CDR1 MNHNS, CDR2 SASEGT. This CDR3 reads CASRGRGEATEAFF. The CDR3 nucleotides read TGTGCCAGCCGTGGGAGGGGTGAAGCCACTGAAGCTTTCTTT.

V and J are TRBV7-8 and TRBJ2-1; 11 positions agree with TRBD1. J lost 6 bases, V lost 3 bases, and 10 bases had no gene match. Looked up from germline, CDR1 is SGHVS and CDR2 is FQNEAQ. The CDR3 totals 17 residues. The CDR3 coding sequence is TGTGCCAGCAGCTTGGGGCCGGGACAGGGGGTGGGCAATGAGCAGTTCTTC. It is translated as CASSLGPGQGVGNEQFF.

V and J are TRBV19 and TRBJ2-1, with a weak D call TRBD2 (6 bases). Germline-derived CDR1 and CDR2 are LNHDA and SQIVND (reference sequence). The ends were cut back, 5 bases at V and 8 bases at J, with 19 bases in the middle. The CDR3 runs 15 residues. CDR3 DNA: TGTGCCAGTAGTGTCGGGACTTACATAGGGGATGAGCAGTTCTTC. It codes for CASSVGTYIGDEQFF. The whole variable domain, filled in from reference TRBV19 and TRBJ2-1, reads DGGITQSPKYLFRKEGQNVTLSCEQNLNHDAMYWYRQDPGQGLRLIYYSQIVNDFQKGDIAEGYSVSREKKESFPLTVTSAQKNPTAFYLCASSVGTYIGDEQFFGPGTRLTVL.

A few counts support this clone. CDR3 DNA: TGCAGTGCTAGAGGTGGCCAAAAACTGTTTTTT. Translated, it gives CSARGGQKLFF. The chain couples TRBV20-1 to TRBJ1-4; D unclear. Per germline, CDR1 DFQATT and CDR2 SNEGSKA (reference sequence). This CDR3 has 11 residues. Trimming took 1 base from V and 9 from J, leaving 6 bases between them.

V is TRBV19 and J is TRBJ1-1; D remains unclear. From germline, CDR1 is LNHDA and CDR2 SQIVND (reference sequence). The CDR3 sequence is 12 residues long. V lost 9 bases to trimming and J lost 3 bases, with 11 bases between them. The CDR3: CASGVADTEAFF. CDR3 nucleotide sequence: TGTGCCAGCGGGGTCGCGGACACTGAAGCTTTCTTT.

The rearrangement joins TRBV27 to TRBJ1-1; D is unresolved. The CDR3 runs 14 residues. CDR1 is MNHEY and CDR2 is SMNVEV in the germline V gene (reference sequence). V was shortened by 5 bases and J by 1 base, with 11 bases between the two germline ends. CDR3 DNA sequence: TGTGCCAGCAGTCCTCGGGCCACGAACACTGAAGCTTTCTTT. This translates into CASSPRATNTEAFF.

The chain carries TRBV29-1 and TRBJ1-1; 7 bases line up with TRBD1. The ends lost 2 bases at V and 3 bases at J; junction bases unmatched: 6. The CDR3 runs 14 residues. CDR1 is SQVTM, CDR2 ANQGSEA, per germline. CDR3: CSVEPDRDDTEAFF. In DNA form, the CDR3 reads TGCAGCGTTGAACCCGACAGGGATGACACTGAAGCTTTCTTT.

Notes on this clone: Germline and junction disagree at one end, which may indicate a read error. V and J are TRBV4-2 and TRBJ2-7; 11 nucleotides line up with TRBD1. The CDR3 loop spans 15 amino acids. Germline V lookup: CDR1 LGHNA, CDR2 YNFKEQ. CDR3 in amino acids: CASSHRTGGSDEQYF. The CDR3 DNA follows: TGTGCCAGCAGCCATAGGACAGGGGGCTCCGACGAGCAGTACTTC.

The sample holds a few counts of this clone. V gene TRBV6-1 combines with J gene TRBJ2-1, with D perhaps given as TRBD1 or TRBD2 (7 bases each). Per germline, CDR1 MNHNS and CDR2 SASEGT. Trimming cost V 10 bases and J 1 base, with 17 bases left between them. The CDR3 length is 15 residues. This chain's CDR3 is CATEPQGGSYNEQFF. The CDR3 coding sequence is TGTGCCACCGAACCGCAGGGGGGGTCCTACAATGAGCAGTTCTTC.

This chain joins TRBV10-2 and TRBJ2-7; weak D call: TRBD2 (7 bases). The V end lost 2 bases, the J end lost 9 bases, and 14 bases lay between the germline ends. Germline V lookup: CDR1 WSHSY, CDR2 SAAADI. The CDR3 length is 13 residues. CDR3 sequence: CASSEGGGGVQYF. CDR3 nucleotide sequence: TGCGCCAGCAGTGAGGGGGGCGGGGGCGTGCAGTACTTC.

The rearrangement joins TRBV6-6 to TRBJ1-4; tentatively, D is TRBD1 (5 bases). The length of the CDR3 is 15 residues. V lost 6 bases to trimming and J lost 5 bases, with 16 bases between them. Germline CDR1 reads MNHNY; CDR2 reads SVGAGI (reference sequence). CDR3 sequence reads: CASRRPSGPNEKLFF. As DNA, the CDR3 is TGTGCCAGCAGAAGACCCTCAGGGCCGAATGAAAAACTGTTTTTT.

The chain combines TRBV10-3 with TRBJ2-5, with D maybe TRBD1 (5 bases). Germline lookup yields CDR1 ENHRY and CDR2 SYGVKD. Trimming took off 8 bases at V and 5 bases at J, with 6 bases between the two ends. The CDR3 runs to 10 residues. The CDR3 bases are TGTGCCATCGGGGCGGAGACCCAGTACTTC. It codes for CAIGAETQYF.